The clone carrying this T cell receptor (beta chain) was found once. Its cognate antigen is unknown. These data come from a study of cytomegalovirus exposure and HLA in healthy donors. PCR used 60 Vbeta primers and 13 Jbeta primers. Repertoires were generated with immunoSEQ multiplex PCR, while TCRdb's copy carries only in-frame clones and drops some. The repertoire holds about 170,000 clones, with just under 80% as singletons. The V gene end was trimmed by 2 bases and the J gene end by 4 bases; junction bases not matched to a gene: 5. The CDR3 extends over 14 amino acids. The germline V gene has CDR1 SQVTM and CDR2 ANQGSEA. Broader study findings: Earlier results showed most TCR beta V segments being productive about 87% or about 30% of the time. Rarity characterized most TCR sequences, yet some public TCRs appeared in many donors. Reports credit the classifier with highly specific, highly sensitive diagnosis of cytomegalovirus status.

The sequence was obtained from a woman aged 45-65 years in good health and CMV-seropositive. The sample consisted of PBMCs. This rearrangement joins TRBV29-1 to TRBJ1-3; 7 nucleotides align to TRBD1. The CDR3 bases are TGCAGCGTTGAACCGACAGGGACAGGAAACACCATATATTTT. Its protein is CSVEPTGTGNTIYF.